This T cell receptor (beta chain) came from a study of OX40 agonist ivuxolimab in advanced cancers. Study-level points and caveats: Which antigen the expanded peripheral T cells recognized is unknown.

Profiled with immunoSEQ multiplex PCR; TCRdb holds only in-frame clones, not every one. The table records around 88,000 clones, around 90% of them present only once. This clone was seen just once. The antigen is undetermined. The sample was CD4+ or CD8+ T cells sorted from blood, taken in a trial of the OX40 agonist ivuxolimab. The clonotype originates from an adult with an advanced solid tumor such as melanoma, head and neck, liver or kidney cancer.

CDR3 DNA: TGTGCTAGTGGTTCTAGCGGGAGCTACGAGCAGTACTTC. Its translation: CASGSSGSYEQYF. J is TRBJ2-7 and V is TRBV12-5; TRBD2 matches 10 bases. The junction had 0 bases not matched to a gene; V was cut back by 4 bases and J by 3 bases. Germline loops: CDR1 LGHNT, CDR2 FRNRAP. The CDR3 loop spans 13 amino acids.